This is a list of T cell receptor beta chains from one sample in a study of blood T cells in healthy people across ages. A single record per CDR3 protein comes from TCRdb applying MiXCR to the 5' RACE reads. The table includes 800,000 to 950,000 distinct CDR3 sequences, roughly 29% detected once. These data were also reused for a study on T cells of mothers and their children.

Source material: blood. The receptors stem from a woman aged 40 to 55 in good health. CDR3s include the opening cysteine and the closing phenylalanine or tryptophan. The D gene is left open where the match is weak. Size tells how often a clone was seen (once, few, many) or the class of an expanded clone, and some rows leave it out.

j_call: TRBJ2-5; clone_size: many; v_call: TRBV20-1; d_call: .; cdr3_nt: TGCAGTGGGGTCGGGGGAACTCAAGAGACCCAGTACTTC; cdr3_aa: CSGVGGTQETQYF
j_call: TRBJ2-7; clone_size: .; v_call: TRBV18; d_call: TRBD1; cdr3_nt: TGTGCCAGCTCACCTCGGACAGGGCTCTCGGGCAGGTTCTACGAGCAGTACTTC; cdr3_aa: CASSPRTGLSGRFYEQYF
j_call: TRBJ2-7; clone_size: many; v_call: TRBV29-1; d_call: .; cdr3_nt: TGCAGCGTTGCCGAGACCTACGAGCAGTACTTC; cdr3_aa: CSVAETYEQYF
j_call: TRBJ2-7; clone_size: .; v_call: TRBV20-1; d_call: TRBD1; cdr3_nt: TGCAGTGCTCCCCGACAGGGACGTGGGGAGCAGTACTTC; cdr3_aa: CSAPRQGRGEQYF
j_call: TRBJ2-7; clone_size: many; v_call: TRBV10-3; d_call: .; cdr3_nt: TGTGCCATCAGGAGCAGCACAGGGAGCTACGAGCAGTACTTC; cdr3_aa: CAIRSSTGSYEQYF
j_call: TRBJ1-4; clone_size: few; v_call: TRBV28; d_call: .; cdr3_nt: TGTGCCAGCAACGAAGGGGCAGGATTAAATGAAAAACTGTTTTTT; cdr3_aa: CASNEGAGLNEKLFF
j_call: TRBJ1-2; clone_size: .; v_call: TRBV9; d_call: TRBD1; cdr3_nt: TGTGCCAGCAGTTTGGGGACAGGGGGCGTCTATGGCTACACCTTC; cdr3_aa: CASSLGTGGVYGYTF
j_call: TRBJ2-1; clone_size: .; v_call: TRBV5-1; d_call: .; cdr3_nt: TGCGCCAGCAGCTTGATGGTCACCTCAGTCAACAATGAGCAGTTCTTC; cdr3_aa: CASSLMVTSVNNEQFF
j_call: TRBJ1-3; clone_size: .; v_call: TRBV7-2; d_call: .; cdr3_nt: TGTGCCAGCAGCGGCGGCGGGATCTCTGGAAACACCATATATTTT; cdr3_aa: CASSGGGISGNTIYF
j_call: TRBJ2-6; clone_size: many; v_call: TRBV6-1; d_call: .; cdr3_nt: TGTGCCAGCAGTGCTCGAATGGGGGCTGGGGCCAACGTCCTGACTTTC; cdr3_aa: CASSARMGAGANVLTF
j_call: TRBJ2-7; clone_size: many; v_call: TRBV5-1; d_call: TRBD2; cdr3_nt: TGCGCCAGCAGCCCCGGACTAGCGGGGGCAACCTACGAGCAGTACTTC; cdr3_aa: CASSPGLAGATYEQYF
j_call: TRBJ2-3; clone_size: .; v_call: TRBV11-2; d_call: .; cdr3_nt: TGTGCCAGCAGCCACCGAGGGTTGGTGGATACGCAGTATTTT; cdr3_aa: CASSHRGLVDTQYF
j_call: TRBJ1-5; clone_size: many; v_call: TRBV29-1; d_call: .; cdr3_nt: TGCAGCGTTGGCGGAAATAGCAATCAGCCCCAGCATTTT; cdr3_aa: CSVGGNSNQPQHF
j_call: TRBJ1-1; clone_size: many; v_call: TRBV6-6; d_call: .; cdr3_nt: TGTGCCAGCAGTTACGGAGGGACTGAAGCTTTCTTT; cdr3_aa: CASSYGGTEAFF
j_call: TRBJ2-6; clone_size: .; v_call: TRBV27; d_call: .; cdr3_nt: TGTGCCAGCAGTTTAACAGGGTGGACCCTCTCTGGGGCCAACGTCCTGACTTTC; cdr3_aa: CASSLTGWTLSGANVLTF
j_call: TRBJ2-7; clone_size: .; v_call: TRBV5-1; d_call: TRBD1; cdr3_nt: TGCGCCAGCAGCAGGGGACAGGGGGTTCTTGGCGAGCAGTACTTC; cdr3_aa: CASSRGQGVLGEQYF